This section outlines one T cell receptor beta chain sequence together with its context. What it recognizes is unknown. The authors ran a second PCR of roughly 7 to 11 cycles using a sample-barcoded 5' primer and a J-beta primer mix. The yield of each sample was at least 2.5 million CDR3-containing paired-end reads. TCRdb re-called the 5' RACE reads with MiXCR, one entry per CDR3 protein. The sample shows approximately 1,700,000 distinct CDR3 sequences, about 39% of them seen only once. The CDR3 extends over 14 amino acids. CDR1 is SQVTM, CDR2 ANQGSEA, per germline. The data were obtained in a study of blood T cells in healthy people across ages. Whole-study context: The template switching approach captured approximately one barcoded beta molecule for every two T cells. Study-wide findings and caveats: Possibly, changes in expanded clonotypes were confounded because donor CMV status was unknown.

The rearrangement joins TRBV29-1 to TRBJ2-5; 11 bases line up with TRBD1. Matching the DNA end better, TRBJ2-7 makes the J call doubtful. The clonotype was recovered from a human donor in good health. Source material: blood. The CDR3 DNA reads as TGCAGCGTGCGCTGGGACAGGGGGTCGAGCGAGCAGTACTTC. Translation gives CSVRWDRGSSEQYF.